Given below is one TCR beta chain in context. Its antigen is not known. The sample is drawn from a study of identical twins. The study's findings and limits: Alpha sequences that were out-of-frame and twin-shared showed an excess of low generation probability.

TCRdb itself ran the 5' RACE reads through MiXCR, one entry per CDR3 protein. The sample includes a few hundred thousand distinct CDR3 sequences, about 18% seen only once; the top ten take 12%. Germline V CDR1 and CDR2: SGHTA, FQGNSA. V lost 3 bases to trimming and J lost 7 bases, with 19 bases between them. The CDR3 loop spans 17 amino acids. The TCR sequence derives from a middle-aged man in good health. The J gene is TRBJ1-6, the V gene TRBV7-2; D might be TRBD1 (5 bases). Sequences were obtained from naive T cells sorted from blood. The CDR3 reads CASSFGDVRIRNSPLHF. The DNA for the CDR3 is TGTGCCAGCAGCTTCGGGGACGTCCGTATACGAAATTCACCCCTCCACTTT.